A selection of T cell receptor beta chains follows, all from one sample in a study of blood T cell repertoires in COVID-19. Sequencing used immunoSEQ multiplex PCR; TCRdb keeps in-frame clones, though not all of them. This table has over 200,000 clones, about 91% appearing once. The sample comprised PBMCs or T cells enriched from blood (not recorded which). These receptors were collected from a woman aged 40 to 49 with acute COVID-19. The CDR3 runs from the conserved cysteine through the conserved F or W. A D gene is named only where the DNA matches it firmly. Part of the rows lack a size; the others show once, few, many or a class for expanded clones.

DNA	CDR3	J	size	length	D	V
TGTGCCTTCCCCTGGAGGGGGGGGCCCTCCAGCACAGATACGCAGTATTTT	CAFPWRGGPSSTDTQYF	TRBJ2-3	-	17	-	TRBV2
TGTGCCAGCAGCCCCGGACAGCGTCGGGCCCAGTACTTC	CASSPGQRRAQYF	TRBJ2-5	once	13	-	TRBV13
TGCGCCAGCAGCGAGGGACAGGGTAACACTGAAGCTTTCTTT	CASSEGQGNTEAFF	TRBJ1-1	-	14	TRBD1	TRBV5-1
TGTGCCAGCAGGGACTCCTCTTGGGGCACTGAAGCTTTCTTT	CASRDSSWGTEAFF	TRBJ1-1	few	14	-	TRBV2
TGCGCCAGCAGCCCCGGACATTACTCTGGAAACACCATATATTTT	CASSPGHYSGNTIYF	TRBJ1-3	-	15	-	TRBV23-1
TGTGCCAGCATTCGGGACAGGGGGCCCTATGGCTACACCTTC	CASIRDRGPYGYTF	TRBJ1-2	once	14	TRBD1	TRBV6-6
TGCGCCAGCAGCGGAGGCGAGAAGGGGGTGAACTATGGCTACACCTTC	CASSGGEKGVNYGYTF	TRBJ1-2	-	16	-	TRBV4-3
TGTGCCAGTAGTATTCGGGGGACAGGCACGAACTATGGCTACACCTTC	CASSIRGTGTNYGYTF	TRBJ1-2	-	16	TRBD1	TRBV19
TGTGCCAGCAGCCCCTCTACTGACAGAAGCTACACCTTC	CASSPSTDRSYTF	TRBJ1-2	few	13	-	TRBV7-9
TGTGCCAGCAGACCCTCGGGGGGAGGGCCCGGGGAGCTGTTTTTT	CASRPSGGGPGELFF	TRBJ2-2	-	15	TRBD2	TRBV11-2
TGTGCCAGTAGTATTGGAAGCGGGGGGGCCGATGAGCAGTTCTTC	CASSIGSGGADEQFF	TRBJ2-1	-	15	TRBD2	TRBV19
TGTGCCAGCTCACCGGAAGGGGGCAATCAGCCCCAGCATTTT	CASSPEGGNQPQHF	TRBJ1-5	once	14	-	TRBV18
TGTGCCAGCTCACCGGACATTGGTGAAAAACTGTTTTTT	CASSPDIGEKLFF	TRBJ1-4	-	13	-	TRBV18
TGTGCCACCAGTGAGGACCGCGAGGGCCTCACAGATACGCAGTATTTT	CATSEDREGLTDTQYF	TRBJ2-3	-	16	-	TRBV24-1
TGTGCCAGCAGCAAAAGAGTCGGGAAGGGGGAGGAGACCCAGTACTTC	CASSKRVGKGEETQYF	TRBJ2-5	-	16	-	TRBV21-1
TGTGCCAGTAGTATTAACAGGATATACGAGCAGTACTTC	CASSINRIYEQYF	TRBJ2-7	-	13	-	TRBV19
TGTGCCAGCAGTTTAGGCCAGGGCCAGATTTACAATGAGCAGTTCTTC	CASSLGQGQIYNEQFF	TRBJ2-1	-	16	-	TRBV28
TGTGCCAGCAGCAACGGGGTGCTTGGCTACACCTTC	CASSNGVLGYTF	TRBJ1-2	few	12	-	TRBV9
TGTGCCAGCAGTCCCGGGACTAGCGGGGGGTCCGCCTACGAGCAGTACTTC	CASSPGTSGGSAYEQYF	TRBJ2-7	-	17	TRBD2	TRBV27
TGTGCCAGCAGCCCAACGGGACAGGGATACTACGAGCAGTACTTC	CASSPTGQGYYEQYF	TRBJ2-7	-	15	TRBD1	TRBV9
TGTGCCAGCAGTTTAGGAGGACTTCGACAAGAGACCCAGTACTTC	CASSLGGLRQETQYF	TRBJ2-5	-	15	-	TRBV28
TGTGCGGCCAGGGAAGGTGAGGGCTACACCTTC	CAAREGEGYTF	TRBJ1-2	few	11	-	TRBV6-5
TGTGCCATCAGTGGCTGGGGGGGAGGTTCGGCCGGGGAGCTGTTTTTT	CAISGWGGGSAGELFF	TRBJ2-2	once	16	TRBD2	TRBV10-3
TGTGCCAGCAGCTTCAGGTCGGGGGGCGGGAGCAATCAGCCCCAGCATTTT	CASSFRSGGGSNQPQHF	TRBJ1-5	-	17	-	TRBV5-6
TGCGCCAGCAGCTTGAGAACAGACACCGGGGAGCTGTTTTTT	CASSLRTDTGELFF	TRBJ2-2	once	14	-	TRBV5-1
TGCGCCAGCAGCTTGGAACTAGCGGGGGACAATGAGCAGTTCTTC	CASSLELAGDNEQFF	TRBJ2-1	-	15	TRBD2	TRBV5-1
TGCGCCAGCAGCCAAGAGTCGGGACAAACCGGGGCTGAAGCTTTCTTT	CASSQESGQTGAEAFF	TRBJ1-1	-	16	-	TRBV4-1
TGTGCCAGCAGTGAAAGACTCTCGGGGAGAACCGAGCAGTTCTTC	CASSERLSGRTEQFF	TRBJ2-1	-	15	-	TRBV2
TGTGCCAGCAGCAGAGGAGCGGCTGGAAACACCATATATTTT	CASSRGAAGNTIYF	TRBJ1-3	-	14	-	TRBV5-8
TGTGCCAGCACGGCCTCAGACAGGGCGGTTGGAAACACCATATATTTT	CASTASDRAVGNTIYF	TRBJ1-3	-	16	TRBD1	TRBV2
TGTGCCAGCAGTCCTAGCACAGATACGCAGTATTTT	CASSPSTDTQYF	TRBJ2-3	-	12	-	TRBV19
TGTGCCAGCAGCTTAGCGGGAGACTACAATGAGCAGTTCTTC	CASSLAGDYNEQFF	TRBJ2-1	once	14	-	TRBV7-2